These 9 T cell receptor beta chains were sequenced from one sample in a study of T cell clonality in common variable immunodeficiency. Clones were sequenced by immunoSEQ multiplex PCR, and TCRdb holds only the in-frame ones, with some missing. This repertoire holds about 52,000 clones, and none appear only once. Sequenced sample: peripheral blood mononuclear cells. The receptor source for this set is a person aged 18 to 70 in good health.

This clone occurred many times. The read ends 3 residues early relative to the CDR3; the germline J gene fills the gap. V usage is TRBV28 and J usage is TRBJ1-2; D is possibly TRBD1 (6 bases). CDR3 length: 15 residues. Germline-derived CDR1 and CDR2 are MDHEN and SYDVKM. The CDR3 bases that were read are TGTGCCAGCAGTTCGACTAGCGGGGGCTCCTACGAC. This gives the protein CASSSTSGGSYD. The complete CDR3 sequence is CASSSTSGGSYDYTF.

This clone has at least ten counts. Coverage ceases 3 residues before the CDR3 finishes, and the germline J gene fills in the end. The rearrangement joins TRBV19 to TRBJ1-1; tentative D call: TRBD1 (6 bases). The CDR3 runs 13 residues. The germline V gene has CDR1 LNHDA and CDR2 SQIVND (reference sequence). Trimming shortened V by 6 bases and J by 6 bases, and 14 bases separated the two germline ends. CDR3 loop: CASRFQGRPEAFF. CDR3 DNA (partial): TGTGCCAGTAGATTCCAGGGGAGGCCTGAA.

In its sample, this clone was seen many times. The read is 3 residues too short to cover the CDR3 end, so that end is filled in from the germline J gene. The V gene is TRBV19, the J gene TRBJ1-6; TRBD1 agrees at 7 bases. The CDR3 is made up of 14 amino acids. Trimming removed 5 bases from V and 8 bases from J; junction bases left unmatched: 6. The V gene's germline CDR1 is LNHDA and CDR2 SQIVND (reference sequence). CDR3 loop: CASSVRQGDSPLHF. The sequenced CDR3 bases are TGTGCCAGTAGTGTGCGACAGGGTGATTCACCC.

Only a few counts were recorded for this clone. The read ends 3 residues early relative to the CDR3; the germline J gene fills the gap. This chain connects TRBV10-2 to TRBJ2-5; 7 bases map to TRBD1. Germline assignment: CDR1 WSHSY and CDR2 SAAADI. V lost 9 bases and J lost 4; bases outside the gene matches: 5. This CDR3 is built from 12 residues. CDR3 in amino acids: CASGRTGETQYF. The sequenced CDR3 bases are TGCGCCAGTGGACGGACAGGAGAGACC.

This clone was recorded many times. The read falls 3 residues short of the CDR3 end, and the missing part is taken from the germline J gene. The chain employs TRBV7-9 and TRBJ2-1; TRBD1 is a possible D gene (6 bases). This CDR3 region has 15 residues. The V end was cut by 2 bases, the J end by 0 bases, with 8 bases between. Germline assignment: CDR1 SEHNR and CDR2 FQNEAQ (reference sequence). The sequenced part of the CDR3 DNA is TGTGCCAGCAGCTTACAGGGGCTCTCCTACAATGAG. Amino acid sequence: CASSLQGLSYNE. The complete CDR3 sequence is CASSLQGLSYNEQFF.

The CDR3 spells CASSEAGDRDNSPLFF. The sequenced CDR3 bases are TGTGCCAGCAGTGAAGCCGGGGACAGGGATAATTCACCA. V is TRBV6-1 and J is TRBJ1-4; 9 bases are a match to TRBD1. The read falls 3 residues short of the CDR3 end, and the missing part is taken from the germline J gene. CDR1 is MNHNS and CDR2 is SASEGT in the germline V gene. The length of the CDR3 is 16 residues.

Concerning this clone: The sequenced fragment ends 3 residues before the CDR3 boundary, so the rest is inferred from the germline J gene. The J gene is TRBJ1-1, the V gene TRBV19; a weak D match, TRBD1 (6 bases). This CDR3 region has 13 residues. Germline-derived CDR1 and CDR2 are LNHDA and SQIVND (reference sequence). The CDR3 sequence: CASSITGTSEAFF. CDR3 DNA (partial): TGTGCCAGTAGTATAACCGGGACATCCGAA.

This clone was seen ten or more times. With the read ending 3 residues before the CDR3 end, the germline J gene is used to fill in that end. The chain couples TRBV7-3 to TRBJ2-3; 13 bases are a match to TRBD2. J gave up 1 base and V 5 bases, and 6 bases lay outside the gene matches. This CDR3 region has 17 residues. Germline V gene data show CDR1 as SGHTA and CDR2 as FQGTGA. CDR3 amino acids: CASSAGTSGTRTDTQYF. Partial CDR3 DNA: TGTGCCAGCAGCGCCGGGACTAGCGGGACCCGCACAGATACG.

This clone was observed a handful of times. The sequenced fragment ends 3 residues before the CDR3 boundary, so the rest is inferred from the germline J gene. The chain links TRBV29-1 to TRBJ2-1, with D maybe TRBD2 (6 bases). Germline-derived CDR1 and CDR2 are SQVTM and ANQGSEA. The CDR3 has 18 amino acids. V lost 4 bases to trimming and J lost 2 bases, with 24 bases between them. The CDR3: CSVVKRGGLFITYNEQFF. CDR3 DNA (partial): TGCAGCGTTGTTAAACGTGGAGGGCTGTTTATCACCTACAATGAG.